A selection of T cell receptor beta chains follows, all from one sample in a study of cytomegalovirus exposure and HLA in healthy donors. Data came from immunoSEQ multiplex PCR; TCRdb stores just in-frame clones and leaves some out. The data hold approximately 100,000 clones, with around 60% observed a single time. Sequenced input: PBMCs. The receptors were gathered from a human donor in good health. Both conserved end residues are trimmed from each CDR3. Fields, in order: V gene, CDR3 protein.

v_call: TRBV11-2; cdr3_aa: ASSRQGNQPQH
v_call: TRBV7-2; cdr3_aa: ASSLRGLAANQETQY
v_call: TRBV18; cdr3_aa: ASSDGGFTTDTQY
v_call: TRBV19; cdr3_aa: ASSVSRGDRGDEQY
v_call: TRBV9; cdr3_aa: ASSNRQGNSPLH
v_call: TRBV19; cdr3_aa: ASSSTSGGTDTQY
v_call: TRBV27; cdr3_aa: ASYGTGLMNTEAF
v_call: TRBV5-8; cdr3_aa: ASSEGLALGTQY
v_call: TRBV4-1; cdr3_aa: ASSQPWTGSAKNIQY
v_call: TRBV19; cdr3_aa: ASSRQTSTDTQY
v_call: TRBV19; cdr3_aa: ASSAISTEAF
v_call: TRBV10-3; cdr3_aa: AISEFTGASSGTQY
v_call: TRBV5-1; cdr3_aa: ASSRDGTGYEQF
v_call: TRBV19; cdr3_aa: ASSMTGGQPQH
v_call: TRBV9; cdr3_aa: ASSPQSLGNTIY
v_call: TRBV27; cdr3_aa: ASTSRAREKLF
v_call: TRBV5-1; cdr3_aa: ASSLEGGSYNSPLH
v_call: TRBV5-1; cdr3_aa: ASSPGTGAPKETQY
v_call: TRBV6-5; cdr3_aa: ASSDRRNTEAF
v_call: TRBV2; cdr3_aa: ASSGLITTQGTQY
v_call: TRBV18; cdr3_aa: ASSSQGVEQY
v_call: TRBV4-3; cdr3_aa: ASSQVSGGGEKLF
v_call: TRBV5-4; cdr3_aa: ASSPQAGASYEQY
v_call: TRBV5-1; cdr3_aa: ASSPGQGSGNTIY
v_call: TRBV7-2; cdr3_aa: ASSDRVLSTDTQY
v_call: TRBV7-9; cdr3_aa: ASSPGKGGENTIY
v_call: TRBV2; cdr3_aa: ASSTRQGLNSPLH
v_call: TRBV11-3; cdr3_aa: ASSLDFRSYEQY
v_call: TRBV7-3; cdr3_aa: ASSRLAWSHEQF
v_call: TRBV7-3; cdr3_aa: ASSWGGGAVETQY
v_call: TRBV19; cdr3_aa: ASTGSGTQDGYEQY
v_call: TRBV18; cdr3_aa: ASSPPQGRNIQY
v_call: TRBV7-2; cdr3_aa: ASSLRFSLNEQF
v_call: TRBV4-3; cdr3_aa: ASSQDGTPSDEQY
v_call: TRBV11-2; cdr3_aa: ASSPAGTGAGNEQF
v_call: TRBV4-3; cdr3_aa: ASSQDTRGGQETQY
v_call: TRBV10-3; cdr3_aa: AIRGQNITYEQY
v_call: TRBV7-8; cdr3_aa: ASSLETGANTEAF
v_call: TRBV4-3; cdr3_aa: ASSQDGGYNSPLH
v_call: TRBV5-1; cdr3_aa: ASSLKGGGGYT
v_call: TRBV2; cdr3_aa: ASSLFNEQF
v_call: TRBV4-3; cdr3_aa: ASSPPNGGGGYT
v_call: TRBV5-1; cdr3_aa: ASSFYRSGANVLT
v_call: TRBV13; cdr3_aa: ASSKTGSAKNIQY
v_call: TRBV7-9; cdr3_aa: ASSHGGGYT